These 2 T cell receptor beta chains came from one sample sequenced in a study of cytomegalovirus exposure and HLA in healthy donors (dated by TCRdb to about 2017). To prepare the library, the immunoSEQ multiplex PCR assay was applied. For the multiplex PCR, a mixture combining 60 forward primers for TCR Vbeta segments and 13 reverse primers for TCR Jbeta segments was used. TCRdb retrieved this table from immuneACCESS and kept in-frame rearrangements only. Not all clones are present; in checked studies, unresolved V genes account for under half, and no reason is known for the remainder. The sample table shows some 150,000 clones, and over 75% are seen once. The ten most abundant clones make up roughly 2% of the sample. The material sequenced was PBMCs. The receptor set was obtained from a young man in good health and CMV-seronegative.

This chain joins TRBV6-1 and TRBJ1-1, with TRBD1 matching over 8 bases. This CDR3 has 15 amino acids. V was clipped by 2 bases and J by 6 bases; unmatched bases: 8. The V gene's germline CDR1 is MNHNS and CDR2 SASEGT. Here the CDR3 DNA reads TGTGCCAGCAGTGAAAACGGACAGGGATTATCTGAAGCTTTCTTT. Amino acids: CASSENGQGLSEAFF.

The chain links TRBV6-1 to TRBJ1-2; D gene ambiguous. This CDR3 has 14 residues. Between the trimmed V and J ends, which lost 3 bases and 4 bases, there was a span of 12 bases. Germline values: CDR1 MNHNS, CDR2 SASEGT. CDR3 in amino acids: CASSDQEVLYGYTF. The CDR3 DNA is TGTGCCAGCAGTGATCAGGAGGTCCTCTATGGCTACACCTTC.